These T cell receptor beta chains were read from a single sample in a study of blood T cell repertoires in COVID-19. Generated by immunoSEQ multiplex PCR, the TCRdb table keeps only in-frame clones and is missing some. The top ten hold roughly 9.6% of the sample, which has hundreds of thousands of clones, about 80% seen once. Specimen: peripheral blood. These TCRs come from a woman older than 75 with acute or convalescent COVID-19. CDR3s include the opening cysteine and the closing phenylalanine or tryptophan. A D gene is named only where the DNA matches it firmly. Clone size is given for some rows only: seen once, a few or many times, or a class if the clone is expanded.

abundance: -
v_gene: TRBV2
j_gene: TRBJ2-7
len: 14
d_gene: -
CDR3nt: TGTGCCAGCAGTGAAGCGGGGGCCTCCTACGAGCAGTACTTC
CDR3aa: CASSEAGASYEQYF

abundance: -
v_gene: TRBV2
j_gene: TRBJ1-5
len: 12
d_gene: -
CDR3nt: TGTGCCAGCAGTGGACAGAATCAGCCCCAGCATTTT
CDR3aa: CASSGQNQPQHF

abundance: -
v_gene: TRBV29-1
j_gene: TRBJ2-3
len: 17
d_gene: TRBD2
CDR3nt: TGCAGCGTTGAATCGAGTAGCGGGGGGACTCGCACAGATACGCAGTATTTT
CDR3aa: CSVESSSGGTRTDTQYF

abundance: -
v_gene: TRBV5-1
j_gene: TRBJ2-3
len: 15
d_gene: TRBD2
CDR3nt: TGCGCCAGCAGCTTACGGGGGGGCCTGGCAGATACGCAGTATTTT
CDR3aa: CASSLRGGLADTQYF

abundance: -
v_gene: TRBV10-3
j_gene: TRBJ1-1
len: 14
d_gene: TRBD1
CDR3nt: TGTGCCATCCGAACCGGGACAGTGAACACTGAAGCTTTCTTT
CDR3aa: CAIRTGTVNTEAFF

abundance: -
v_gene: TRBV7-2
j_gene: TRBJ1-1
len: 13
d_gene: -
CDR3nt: TGTGCCAGCAGCTTTAGGTTGGGCCAGCCCGCTTTCTTT
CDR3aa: CASSFRLGQPAFF

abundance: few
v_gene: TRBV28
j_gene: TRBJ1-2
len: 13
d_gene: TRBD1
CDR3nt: TGTGCCAGCAGTCTTTCGGACAGGAATGGCTACACCTTC
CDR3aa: CASSLSDRNGYTF

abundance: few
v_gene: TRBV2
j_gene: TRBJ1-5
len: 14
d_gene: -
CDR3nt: TGTGCCAGCAGCGGGAGGAGGGAAGGCGGGCCCCAGCATTTT
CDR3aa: CASSGRREGGPQHF

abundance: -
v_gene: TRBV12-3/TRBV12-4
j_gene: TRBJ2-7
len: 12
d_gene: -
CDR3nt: TGTGCCAGCAGTTCGTGGGGAGGCGAGCAGTACTTC
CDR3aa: CASSSWGGEQYF

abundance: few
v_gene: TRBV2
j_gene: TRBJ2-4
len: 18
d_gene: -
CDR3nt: TGTGCCAGCAGTTCTTCTGACCGATTCGGGGTAGCCAAAAACATTCAGTACTTC
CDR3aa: CASSSSDRFGVAKNIQYF

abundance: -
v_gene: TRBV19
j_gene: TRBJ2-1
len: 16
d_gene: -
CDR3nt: TGTGCCAGTAGTGCCACAGGTTTTAGCTCCTACAATGAGCAGTTCTTC
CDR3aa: CASSATGFSSYNEQFF

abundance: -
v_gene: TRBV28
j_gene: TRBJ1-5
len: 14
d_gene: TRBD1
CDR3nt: TGTGCCAGCAGCGAGGACAGGTCGTGGCAGCCCCAGCATTTT
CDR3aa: CASSEDRSWQPQHF

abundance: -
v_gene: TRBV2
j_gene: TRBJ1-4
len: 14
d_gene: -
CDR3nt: TGTGCCAGCAGGGAACAGCGGACTAATGAAAAACTGTTTTTT
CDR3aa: CASREQRTNEKLFF

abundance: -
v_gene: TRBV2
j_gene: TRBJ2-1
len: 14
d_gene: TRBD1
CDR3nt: TGTGCCAGCAGTGAGGTGCAGGGGGCGGGGGAGCAGTTCTTC
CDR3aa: CASSEVQGAGEQFF

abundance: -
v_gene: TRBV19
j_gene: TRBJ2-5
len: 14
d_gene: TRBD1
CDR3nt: TGTGCCAGTACCCCTCGGACAGGCCTTTTCCCCAGAAACTTC
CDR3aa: CASTPRTGLFPRNF

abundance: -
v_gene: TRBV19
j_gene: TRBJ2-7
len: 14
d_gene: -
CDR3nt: TGTGCCAGTAGTCTTACAGGGACTACCTACGAGCAGTACTTC
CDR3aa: CASSLTGTTYEQYF

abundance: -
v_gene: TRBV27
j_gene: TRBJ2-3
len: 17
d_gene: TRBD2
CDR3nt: TGTGCCAGCAGTATCCCCGGACTAGCGGGGGATTCAGATACGCAGTATTTT
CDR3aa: CASSIPGLAGDSDTQYF

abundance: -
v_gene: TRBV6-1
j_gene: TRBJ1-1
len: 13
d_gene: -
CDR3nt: TGTGCCAGCAGTGACAGGGTGGGCACTGAAGCTTTCTTT
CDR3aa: CASSDRVGTEAFF

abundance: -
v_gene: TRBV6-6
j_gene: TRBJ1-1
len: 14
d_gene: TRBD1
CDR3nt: TGTGCCAGCAACGATCAGGGGGCGGCCACTGAAGCTTTCTTT
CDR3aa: CASNDQGAATEAFF

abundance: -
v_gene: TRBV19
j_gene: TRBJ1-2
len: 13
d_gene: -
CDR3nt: TGTGCCGTGGGGGCAAGGCCTAACTATGGCTACACCTTC
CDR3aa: CAVGARPNYGYTF

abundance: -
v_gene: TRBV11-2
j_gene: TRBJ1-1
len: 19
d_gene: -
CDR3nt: TGTGCCAGCAGCCCAAGGGCAGGTGGACAGACGAGAGTTAGAACTGAAGCTTTCTTT
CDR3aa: CASSPRAGGQTRVRTEAFF

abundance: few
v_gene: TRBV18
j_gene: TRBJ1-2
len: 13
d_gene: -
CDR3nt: TGTGCCAGCTCCTGGAGGGAAAACGGCGGCTACACCTTC
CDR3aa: CASSWRENGGYTF

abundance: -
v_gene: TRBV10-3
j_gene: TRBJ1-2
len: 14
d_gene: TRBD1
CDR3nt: TGTGCCATCAGTGGCACCGGGACAGGGAGTGGCTACACCTTC
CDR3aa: CAISGTGTGSGYTF

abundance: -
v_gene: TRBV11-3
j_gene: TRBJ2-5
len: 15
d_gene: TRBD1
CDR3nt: TGTGCCAGCAGCCGAGGGACAGCCTTGCAAGAGACCCAGTACTTC
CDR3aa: CASSRGTALQETQYF

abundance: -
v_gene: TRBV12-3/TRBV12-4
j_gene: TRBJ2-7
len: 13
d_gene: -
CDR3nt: TGTGCCAGCAGTTCGTCAGGGATCCACGAGCAGTACTTC
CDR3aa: CASSSSGIHEQYF

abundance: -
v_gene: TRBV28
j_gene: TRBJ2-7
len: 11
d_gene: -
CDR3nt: TGTGCCAGCACCCAGGGATACGAGCAGTACTTC
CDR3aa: CASTQGYEQYF

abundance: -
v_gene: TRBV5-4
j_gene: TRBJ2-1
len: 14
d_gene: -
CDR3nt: TGTGCCAGCAGCTCAAGAGGCGGCTACAATGAGCAGTTCTTC
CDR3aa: CASSSRGGYNEQFF

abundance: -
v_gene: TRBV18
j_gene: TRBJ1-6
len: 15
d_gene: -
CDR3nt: TGTGCCAGCTCACCAGGGGGGACGGGAAATTCACCCCTCCACTTT
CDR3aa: CASSPGGTGNSPLHF

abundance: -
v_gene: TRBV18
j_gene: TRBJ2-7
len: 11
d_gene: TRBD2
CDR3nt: TGTGCCAGCTCACCAGGGACTAGCGACAACTTC
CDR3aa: CASSPGTSDNF

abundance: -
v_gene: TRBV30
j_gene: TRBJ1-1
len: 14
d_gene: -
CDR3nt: TGTGCCTGGACTAGGCGGGTCGCGAACACTGAAGCTTTCTTT
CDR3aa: CAWTRRVANTEAFF